This T cell receptor (beta chain) was obtained from a study of T cell responses to AZD1222 COVID-19 vaccine (dated by TCRdb to the early 2020s). Study-wide context: TCR sequencing was performed for 230 to 250 trial participants, of whom some 200 were given two doses of AZD1222 and around 25 were given two doses of MenACWY control vaccine. Trial participants were enrolled into age subgroups of 18-55, 56-69 and 70-plus years, which contained about 150, 27 and 61 TCR-sequenced participants, respectively.

The CDR3 regions of human TCRbeta chains were subjected to immunosequencing. Turning to the authors' computational methods: TCRs in the repertoires were compared against a reference library of SARS-CoV-2-specific TCRs that had been generated with the MIRA antigen-specificity platform. Breadth meant the fraction of unique TCRs that were SARS-CoV-2-associated, whereas depth meant the fraction of total T cells that were SARS-CoV-2-associated. Using the MIRA data, every spike-specific TCR was mapped to the spike region that the TCR reacted to and assigned to either a CD4 or a CD8 class. Log10-transformed breadth and depth values were compared by one-way ANOVA with Sidak's multiple comparisons tests. TCRdb obtained this table from immuneACCESS and retained in-frame rearrangements with V and J assigned. These tables miss some clones; where compared with another copy, unresolved V genes account for less than half of the shortfall, and the remainder is unexplained. V, J and clone size derive from that table, while D and trimming were established from the DNA sequence. The sample data list fewer than 75,000 clones, and just over 90% of these were observed just once. Together, the top ten hold about 6% of the sample.

Reading the label with the study, this specimen's time point is: about 28 days (+/-7) after the second vaccine dose. The treatment or condition label here, explained by the study, means: meningococcal conjugate vaccine given as trial control. Vaccinee samples came from UK trials COV001 and COV002, including a single-blind randomized controlled phase 2/3 trial of AZD1222 (ChAdOx1 nCoV-19) in healthy adults. For TCRbeta chain sequencing, PBMC samples were collected from trial participants at day 0 and at day 28 after the second dose. General findings and caveats noted by the study authors: Spike-specific TCR breadth and depth rose significantly after two AZD1222 doses compared with day 0 and with MenACWY recipients. Only a handful of AZD1222 recipients were SARS-CoV-2 seropositive at baseline, limiting conclusions about previously exposed vaccinees. No day 14 peak-response samples were available, so repertoires were characterized only after the peak T cell response. The vaccine-associated CD4 TCRs covered the entire spike protein, and the dominant responses fell in regions 160-218 and 743-854. Participants were mostly white British, with more females than males. The authors suggested clonal diversity may have been underestimated. In the small 56-69-year group, the increase in depth fell short of significance, most likely because of low power. Reportedly, close to half of the unique spike-specific TCRs recognized epitopes lying outside the regions that are mutated in the B.1.351 and B.1.1.7 variants.

Comment on this clone: This clone's antigen is unknown. The input lacks base qualities; no much larger clone sits a single base away.

The germline V gene sets CDR1 to LGHNA and CDR2 to YSLEER. The CDR3 spans 16 residues, from the cysteine through the phenylalanine. The only DNA kept is the CDR3, 48 bases in frame from the first base. V is shortened by 0 bases, J by 2 bases, and the region joining them spans 8 bases. The specimen comprised peripheral blood, sampled 28 days after the second dose of the MenACWY control vaccine. The sequence came from an adult who received the MenACWY meningococcal vaccine as a control. This sequence uses TRBV4-3 and TRBJ2-6; TRBD1 is a possible D gene, resting on 6 matching bases. The CDR3 region: CASSQDYRAGANVLTF. The DNA sequence reads TGCGCCAGCAGCCAAGATTACAGGGCTGGGGCCAACGTCCTGACTTTC.